Listed below are T cell receptor beta chains from one sample, sequenced in a study of OX40 agonist ivuxolimab in advanced cancers. TCRdb keeps only in-frame clones here, not all; method: immunoSEQ multiplex PCR. This repertoire shows tens of thousands of clones, over 85% found once; its top ten account for around 19%. The sample was CD4+ or CD8+ T cells sorted from blood, taken in a trial of the OX40 agonist ivuxolimab. The receptors originated from an adult with an advanced solid tumor such as melanoma, head and neck, liver or kidney cancer. The CDR3 runs from the conserved cysteine through the conserved F or W. The D gene is left open where the match is weak. Clone size appears in some rows only: once, few, many, or a class for an expanded clone.

TRBV4-1,TRBJ2-7,NA,NA,TGCGCCAGCAGCCTTTCGGACGGCTCCTACGAGCAGTACTTC,CASSLSDGSYEQYF
TRBV9,TRBJ2-1,NA,TRBD2,TGTGCCAGCAGCGTAGATCTCGGGACTAGCCTCGATGAGCAGTTCTTC,CASSVDLGTSLDEQFF
TRBV27,TRBJ1-1,few,TRBD1,TGTGCCAGCAGTCTCAACTCTCAGGGGGCGGGAACTGAAGCTTTCTTT,CASSLNSQGAGTEAFF
TRBV7-9,TRBJ2-4,once,NA,TGTGCCAGCAGCCACGACACTTACGTGCAAAACATTCAGTACTTC,CASSHDTYVQNIQYF
TRBV7-9,TRBJ1-2,NA,NA,TGTGCCAGCAGCCTTGGGCGGCCCGACTATGGCTACACCTTC,CASSLGRPDYGYTF
TRBV9,TRBJ1-1,NA,NA,TGTGCCAGCAGCGCCTGGGTGGGGGCGATGAACACTGAAGCTTTCTTT,CASSAWVGAMNTEAFF
TRBV29-1,TRBJ2-1,NA,TRBD2,TGCAGCGTAAGCCCGGGACTAGGGTACAATGAGCAGTTCTTC,CSVSPGLGYNEQFF
TRBV7-2,TRBJ2-7,NA,NA,TGTGCCAGCAGCTTAGATCATGGGGGGAACTACGAGCAGTACTTC,CASSLDHGGNYEQYF
TRBV7-9,TRBJ2-1,NA,NA,TGTGCCAGCAGCTGGTCAAGTGTTTGGCATGAGCAGTTCTTC,CASSWSSVWHEQFF
TRBV11-2,TRBJ2-7,once,NA,TGTGCCAGCAGCTTAGCCCCCTACTACGAGCAGTACTTC,CASSLAPYYEQYF
TRBV18,TRBJ2-2,NA,TRBD2,TGTGCCAGCTCACCTGACAGCGGGAGGGCCCCCGGGGAGCTGTTTTTT,CASSPDSGRAPGELFF
TRBV6-5,TRBJ2-1,NA,NA,TGTGCCAGCAGTTTCGGCGGGAATATGAATGAGCAGTTCTTC,CASSFGGNMNEQFF
TRBV2,TRBJ2-1,NA,NA,TGTGCCAGCAGTGAAGCGCTTGGTACCAACAATGAGCAGTTCTTC,CASSEALGTNNEQFF
TRBV28,TRBJ2-1,NA,NA,TGTGCCAGCAGTTTACTAGCGAGCCTCAATGAGCAGTTCTTC,CASSLLASLNEQFF
TRBV19,TRBJ2-7,NA,NA,TGTGCCAGTAGTATAGTAAGGCGGAACGATTACGAGCAGTACTTC,CASSIVRRNDYEQYF
TRBV12-5,TRBJ1-2,NA,NA,TGTGCTACCGGGGGCTACACCTTC,CATGGYTF
TRBV19,TRBJ2-1,NA,NA,TGTGCCACCAGGGAGGAGGGGACCTACAATGAGCAGTTCTTC,CATREEGTYNEQFF
TRBV7-9,TRBJ2-1,NA,TRBD2,TGTGCCAGCAGTTTCGATCTAGCGGGTTGGGCTCTATCACAGTTCTTC,CASSFDLAGWALSQFF
TRBV7-3,TRBJ2-7,NA,NA,TGTGCCAGCAGCTTAGCAGGGGCCGAGCAGTACTTC,CASSLAGAEQYF
TRBV11-2,TRBJ2-3,NA,TRBD2,TGTGCCAGCAGCTTAGGGCTAGCGGGAGTACTAGGAAATACGCAGTATTTT,CASSLGLAGVLGNTQYF
TRBV18,TRBJ2-7,NA,NA,TGTGCCAGCTCACCATCTAGGGACACCTACGAGCAGTACTTC,CASSPSRDTYEQYF
TRBV5-6,TRBJ2-5,NA,NA,TGTGCCAGCAGCTTGGAGGGACGGATCCAAGAGACCCAGTACTTC,CASSLEGRIQETQYF
TRBV10-2,TRBJ2-1,NA,NA,TGCGCCAGCAGGTGGGCGGGTGAGCAGTTCTTC,CASRWAGEQFF
TRBV4-1,TRBJ2-1,NA,TRBD2,TGCGCCAGCAGCCACCCCTCGGAAACTAGCGGGCCACCAAGCTCCTACAATGAGCAGTTCTTC,CASSHPSETSGPPSSYNEQFF
TRBV27,TRBJ2-7,NA,NA,TGTGCCAGCAGTTTAGTAAGTCGGTCCTACGAGCAGTACTTC,CASSLVSRSYEQYF
TRBV25-1,TRBJ2-1,NA,NA,TGTGCCAGCAAGGTTGGCAATGAGCAGTTCTTC,CASKVGNEQFF
TRBV2,TRBJ2-1,NA,TRBD1,TGTGCCAGCAGTGAAAATGATAGGTGGGACAGGACTTTATGGTCCTACAATGAGCAGTTCTTC,CASSENDRWDRTLWSYNEQFF
TRBV11-2,TRBJ2-7,NA,NA,TGTGCCAGCAGCTTAGGGGGCCCATACGAGCAGTACTTC,CASSLGGPYEQYF
TRBV5-6,TRBJ1-4,NA,TRBD1,TGTGCCAGCAGCTATGACAGGGGTGAAAAACTGTTTTTT,CASSYDRGEKLFF
TRBV15,TRBJ1-2,NA,TRBD1,TGTGCCACCGAGAACAGGGGCAGGCCCTATGGCTACACCTTC,CATENRGRPYGYTF
TRBV27,TRBJ2-7,NA,TRBD2,TGTGCCAGCAGCCCTGCCCTAGCGGGAGCAATCGAGCAGTACTTC,CASSPALAGAIEQYF
TRBV28,TRBJ2-1,NA,NA,TGTGCCAGCAGCCCCTTTCTCTTGGCAGGGGGGAATGAGCAGTTCTTC,CASSPFLLAGGNEQFF
TRBV28,TRBJ2-5,NA,NA,TGTGCCAGCAGTTCCGTCGGTGAGACCCAGTACTTC,CASSSVGETQYF
TRBV2,TRBJ1-1,NA,TRBD1,TGTGCCAGCAGTGCGTGGACAGGGAACACTGAAGCTTTCTTT,CASSAWTGNTEAFF
TRBV7-7,TRBJ2-5,once,NA,TGTGCTAGCAGCTTAGGCAGACCGTACCAAGAGACCCAGTACTTC,CASSLGRPYQETQYF
TRBV9,TRBJ2-1,NA,NA,TGTGCCAGCAGCGTAGTCTCAGGGGGGCCCTACAATGAGCAGTTCTTC,CASSVVSGGPYNEQFF
TRBV6-5,TRBJ2-2,NA,NA,TGTGCCAGCAGCCCGGGGAACACCGGGGAGCTGTTTTTT,CASSPGNTGELFF
TRBV5-1,TRBJ2-7,NA,NA,TGCGCCAGCAGCTTGGGCCCGGTCGACGAGCAGTACTTC,CASSLGPVDEQYF
TRBV4-2,TRBJ2-7,NA,NA,TGTGCCAGCAGCCAAGATGGAACAGGACCATACGAGCAGTACTTC,CASSQDGTGPYEQYF
TRBV9,TRBJ1-1,medium-sized,TRBD1,TGTGCCAGCAGCGTACTTGGGACAGGGGGCTGGACTGAAGCTTTCTTT,CASSVLGTGGWTEAFF
TRBV5-1,TRBJ1-1,NA,TRBD1,TGCGCCAGCAGCTTGGGGGGACAGGGGCTCCTCACTGAAGCTTTCTTT,CASSLGGQGLLTEAFF
TRBV7-9,TRBJ2-7,NA,TRBD1,TGTGCCAGCAGCTTAACAGGGGGTTCGTACGAGCAGTACTTC,CASSLTGGSYEQYF
TRBV13,TRBJ2-1,NA,NA,TGTGCCAGCAGTAGCGGTACCGAATACAATGAGCAGTTCTTC,CASSSGTEYNEQFF
TRBV7-9,TRBJ2-7,NA,NA,TGTGCCAGCAGCTCAAAATGGGGGGAGCAGTACTTC,CASSSKWGEQYF
TRBV29-1,TRBJ1-2,NA,NA,TGCAGTTATGACACAGGGAGAGACTATGGCTACACCTTC,CSYDTGRDYGYTF
TRBV5-1,TRBJ1-5,NA,TRBD1,TGCGCCAGCAGTACGACAGGGAAACAGCCCCAGCATTTT,CASSTTGKQPQHF
TRBV5-4,TRBJ2-1,NA,TRBD2,TGTGCCAGCAGCTTGTTGGGACTAGCGGGAGGGAACCTCTACAATGAGCAGTTCTTC,CASSLLGLAGGNLYNEQFF
TRBV6-1,TRBJ2-7,NA,TRBD1,TGTGCCAGCAGTACGACAGGGGGGTTTGAGCAGTACTTC,CASSTTGGFEQYF
TRBV18,TRBJ1-2,few,NA,TGTGCCAGCTCACCACCGGCCACTTCGGACGGCTACACCTTC,CASSPPATSDGYTF
TRBV5-5,TRBJ2-7,NA,NA,TGTGCCAGCAGCTTGGCGGGTTCCACCTACGAGCAGTACTTC,CASSLAGSTYEQYF